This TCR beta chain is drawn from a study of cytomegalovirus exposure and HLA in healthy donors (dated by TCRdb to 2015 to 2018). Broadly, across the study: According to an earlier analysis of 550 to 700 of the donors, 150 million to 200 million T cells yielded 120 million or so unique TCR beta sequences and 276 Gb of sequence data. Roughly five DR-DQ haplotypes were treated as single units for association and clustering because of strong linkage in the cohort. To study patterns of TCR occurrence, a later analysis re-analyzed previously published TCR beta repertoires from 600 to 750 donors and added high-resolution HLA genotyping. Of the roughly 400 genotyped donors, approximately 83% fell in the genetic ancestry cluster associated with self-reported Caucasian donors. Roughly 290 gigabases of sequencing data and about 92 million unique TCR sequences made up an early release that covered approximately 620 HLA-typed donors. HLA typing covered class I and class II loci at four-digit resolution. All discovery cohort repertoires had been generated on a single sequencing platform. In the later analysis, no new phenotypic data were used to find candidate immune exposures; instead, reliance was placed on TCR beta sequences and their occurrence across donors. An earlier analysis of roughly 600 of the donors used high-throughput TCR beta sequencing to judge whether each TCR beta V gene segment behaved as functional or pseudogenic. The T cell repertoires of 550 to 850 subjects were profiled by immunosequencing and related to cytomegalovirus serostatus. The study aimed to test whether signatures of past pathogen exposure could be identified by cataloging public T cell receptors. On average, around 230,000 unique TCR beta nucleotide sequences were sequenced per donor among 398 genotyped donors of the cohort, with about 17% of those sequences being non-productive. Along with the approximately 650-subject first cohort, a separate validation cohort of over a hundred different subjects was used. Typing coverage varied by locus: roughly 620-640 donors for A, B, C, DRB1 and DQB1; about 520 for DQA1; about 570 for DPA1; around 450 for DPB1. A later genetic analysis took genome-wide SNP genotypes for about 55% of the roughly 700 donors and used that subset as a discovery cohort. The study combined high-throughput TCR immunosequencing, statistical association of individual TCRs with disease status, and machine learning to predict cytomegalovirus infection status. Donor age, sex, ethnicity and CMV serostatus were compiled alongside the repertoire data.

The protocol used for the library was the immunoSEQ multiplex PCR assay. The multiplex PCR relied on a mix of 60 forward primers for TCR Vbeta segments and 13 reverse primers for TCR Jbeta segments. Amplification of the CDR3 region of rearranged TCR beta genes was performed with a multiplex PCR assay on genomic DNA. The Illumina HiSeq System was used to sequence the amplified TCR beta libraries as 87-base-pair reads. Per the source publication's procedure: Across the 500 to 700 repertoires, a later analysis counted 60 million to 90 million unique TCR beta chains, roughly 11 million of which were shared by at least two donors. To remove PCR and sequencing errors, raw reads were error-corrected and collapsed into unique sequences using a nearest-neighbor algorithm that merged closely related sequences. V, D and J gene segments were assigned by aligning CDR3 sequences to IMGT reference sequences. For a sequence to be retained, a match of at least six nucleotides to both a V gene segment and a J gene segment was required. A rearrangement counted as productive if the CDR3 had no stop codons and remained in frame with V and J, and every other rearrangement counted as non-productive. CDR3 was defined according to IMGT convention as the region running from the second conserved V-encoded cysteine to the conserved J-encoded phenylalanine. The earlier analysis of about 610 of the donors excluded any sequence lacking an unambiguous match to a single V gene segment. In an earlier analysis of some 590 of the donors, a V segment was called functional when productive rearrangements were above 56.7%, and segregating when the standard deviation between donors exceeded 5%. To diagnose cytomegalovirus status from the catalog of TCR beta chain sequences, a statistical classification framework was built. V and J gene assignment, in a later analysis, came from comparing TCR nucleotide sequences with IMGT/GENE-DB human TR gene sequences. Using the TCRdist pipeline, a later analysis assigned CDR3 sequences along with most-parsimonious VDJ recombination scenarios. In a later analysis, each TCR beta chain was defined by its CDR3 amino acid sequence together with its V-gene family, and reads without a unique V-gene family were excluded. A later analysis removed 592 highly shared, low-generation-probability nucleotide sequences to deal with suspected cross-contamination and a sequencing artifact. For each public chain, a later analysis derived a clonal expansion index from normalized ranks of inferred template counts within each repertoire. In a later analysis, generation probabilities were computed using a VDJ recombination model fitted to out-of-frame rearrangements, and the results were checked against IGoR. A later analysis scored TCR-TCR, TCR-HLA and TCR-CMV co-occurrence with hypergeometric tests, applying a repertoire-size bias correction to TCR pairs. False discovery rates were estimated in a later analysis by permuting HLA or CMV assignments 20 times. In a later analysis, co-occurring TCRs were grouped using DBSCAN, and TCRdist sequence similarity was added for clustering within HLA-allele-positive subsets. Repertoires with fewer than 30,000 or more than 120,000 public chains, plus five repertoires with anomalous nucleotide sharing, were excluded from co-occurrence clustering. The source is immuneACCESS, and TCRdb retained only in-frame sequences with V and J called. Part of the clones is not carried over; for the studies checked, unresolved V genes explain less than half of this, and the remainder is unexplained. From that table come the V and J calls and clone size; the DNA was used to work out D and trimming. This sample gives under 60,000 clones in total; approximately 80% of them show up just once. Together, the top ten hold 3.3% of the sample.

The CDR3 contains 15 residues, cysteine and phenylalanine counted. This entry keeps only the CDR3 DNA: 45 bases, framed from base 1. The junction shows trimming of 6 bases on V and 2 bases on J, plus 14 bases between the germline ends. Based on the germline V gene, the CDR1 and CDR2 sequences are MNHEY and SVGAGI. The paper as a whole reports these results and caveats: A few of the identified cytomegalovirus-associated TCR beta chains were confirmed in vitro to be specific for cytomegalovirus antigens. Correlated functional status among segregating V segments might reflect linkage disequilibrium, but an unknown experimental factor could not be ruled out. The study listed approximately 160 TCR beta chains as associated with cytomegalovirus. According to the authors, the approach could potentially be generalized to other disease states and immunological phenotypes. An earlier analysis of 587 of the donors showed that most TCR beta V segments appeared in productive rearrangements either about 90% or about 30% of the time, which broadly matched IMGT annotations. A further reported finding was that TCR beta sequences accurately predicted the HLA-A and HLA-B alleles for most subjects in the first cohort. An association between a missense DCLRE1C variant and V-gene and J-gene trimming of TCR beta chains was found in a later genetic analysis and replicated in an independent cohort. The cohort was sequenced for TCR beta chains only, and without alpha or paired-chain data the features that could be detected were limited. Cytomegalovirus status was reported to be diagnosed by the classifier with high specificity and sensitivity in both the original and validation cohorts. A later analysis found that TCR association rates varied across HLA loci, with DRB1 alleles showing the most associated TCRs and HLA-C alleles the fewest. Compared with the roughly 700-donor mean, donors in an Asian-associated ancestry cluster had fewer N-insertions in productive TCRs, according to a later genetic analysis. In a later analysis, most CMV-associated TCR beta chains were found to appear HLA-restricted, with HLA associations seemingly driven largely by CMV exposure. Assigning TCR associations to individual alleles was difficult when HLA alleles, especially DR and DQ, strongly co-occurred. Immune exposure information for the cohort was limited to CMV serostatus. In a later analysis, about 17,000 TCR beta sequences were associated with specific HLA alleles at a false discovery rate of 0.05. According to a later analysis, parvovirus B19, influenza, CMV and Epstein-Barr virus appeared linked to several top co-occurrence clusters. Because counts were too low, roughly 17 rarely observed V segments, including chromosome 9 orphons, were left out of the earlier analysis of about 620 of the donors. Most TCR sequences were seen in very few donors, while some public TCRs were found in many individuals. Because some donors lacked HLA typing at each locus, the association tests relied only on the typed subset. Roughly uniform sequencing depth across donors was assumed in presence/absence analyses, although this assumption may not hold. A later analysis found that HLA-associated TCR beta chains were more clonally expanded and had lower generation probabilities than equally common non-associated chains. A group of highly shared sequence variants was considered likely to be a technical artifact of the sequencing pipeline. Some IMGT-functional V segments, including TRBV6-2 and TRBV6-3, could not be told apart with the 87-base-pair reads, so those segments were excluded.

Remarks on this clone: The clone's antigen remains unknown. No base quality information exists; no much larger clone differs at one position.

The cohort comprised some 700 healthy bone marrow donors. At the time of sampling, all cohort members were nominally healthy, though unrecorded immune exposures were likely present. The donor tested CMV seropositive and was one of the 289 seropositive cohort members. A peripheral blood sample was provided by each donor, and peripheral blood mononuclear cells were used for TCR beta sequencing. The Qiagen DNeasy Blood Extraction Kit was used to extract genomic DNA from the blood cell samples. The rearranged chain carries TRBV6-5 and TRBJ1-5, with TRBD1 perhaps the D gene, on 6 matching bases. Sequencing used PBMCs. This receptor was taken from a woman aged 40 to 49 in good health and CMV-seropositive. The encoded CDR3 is CASSPRGEGNQPQHF. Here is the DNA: TGTGCCAGCAGCCCCAGGGGCGAAGGCAATCAGCCCCAGCATTTT.